This T cell receptor beta chain was captured by sequencing in a study of blood T cell repertoires in COVID-19. Study at large: The cDNA or gDNA used as material had been derived from T cells, B-cell-depleted T cells, or PBMCs.

In the study's own analysis: Amplification of reference gene primers was used by the study to estimate nucleated cell counts. The repertoire was sequenced with immunoSEQ multiplex PCR; TCRdb's copy has only in-frame clones and lacks some. V, J and clone size are taken as reported in that table, and D and trimming were inferred from the DNA itself. The data show fewer than 250,000 clones, about four fifths seen once. There are 15 residues in the CDR3. The ends lost 5 bases at V and 0 bases at J; junction bases unmatched: 6. The germline V gene has CDR1 SGHKS and CDR2 YYEKEE (reference sequence). Participant-reported clinical history was the basis for cohort assignment. Within 2 weeks before study entry, exposed participants met a COVID-19 case.

The chain combines TRBV5-5 with TRBJ1-1; 8 nucleotides align to TRBD1. Sequencing input: PBMCs or T cells enriched from blood (not recorded which). The clonotype originates from a woman aged 40 to 49 who had been exposed to COVID-19. The chain's CDR3 is CASRNGQGMNTEAFF. In DNA, the CDR3 is TGTGCCAGCAGAAATGGACAGGGCATGAACACTGAAGCTTTCTTT. Based on the CDR3 plus reference TRBV5-5 and TRBJ1-1, the full variable domain is DAGVTQSPTHLIKTRGQQVTLRCSPISGHKSVSWYQQVLGQGPQFIFQYYEKEERGRGNFPDRFSARQFPNYSSELNVNALLLGDSALYLCASRNGQGMNTEAFFGQGTRLTVV.